The TCR beta chain described here comes from a study of T-cell memory formation after mild COVID-19. Study-wide findings and caveats: Researchers found some responding clones in pre-infection memory, a sign that cross-reactive memory joined.

This CDR3 is 16 amino acids long. V lost 2 bases and J lost 2, with 13 bases in between. Germline CDR1 is MNHEY and CDR2 is SMNVEV (reference sequence). TCRdb processed the 5' RACE reads anew with MiXCR; each CDR3 protein has one entry. Of 550,000 to 600,000 distinct CDR3 sequences listed, less than 25% are singletons. This clonotype came up many times. The antigen is unknown. The rearrangement uses TRBV27 and TRBJ1-5; TRBD1 might be the D (5 bases). This TCR came from an adult woman who had mild COVID-19 (a few samples of this study predate the infection). Cell type and time point are not known. The sample taken for sequencing was PBMCs or a T cell subset sorted from them (not recorded which). The CDR3 loop reads CASSLGGAIGNQPQHF. The DNA of the CDR3 is TGTGCCAGCAGTTTAGGAGGGGCCATTGGCAATCAGCCCCAGCATTTT.